This T cell receptor (beta chain) was documented in a study of graft-versus-host responses after intestinal transplantation. Across the whole study: Those transplanted obtained multivisceral, liver-intestinal, or isolated intestinal grafts. Every one of the recipients received anti-thymocyte globulin induction and afterwards took tacrolimus and steroids for around 3 years.

Trimming took 11 bases from V and 2 from J, leaving 17 bases between them. From germline, CDR1 is SGHVS and CDR2 FNYEAQ. The CDR3 extends over 14 amino acids. Notes on this clone: Its target is unknown.

Clones were sequenced by immunoSEQ multiplex PCR, and TCRdb holds only the in-frame ones, with some missing. The sample includes thousands of clones, just under 95% of them seen just once. Study findings and constraints: Recipient marrow contained GvH clones, some of which appeared first in ileum or blood. The highest levels of circulating GvH clones went along with early declines in HvG clones after transplant.

The source was PBMCs, collected around 30 days after intestinal transplant. The chain couples TRBV7-6 to TRBJ2-3, with D perhaps matching TRBD2 (5 bases). The TCR sequence derives from a human patient who received an intestinal transplant, so some T cells may come from the graft donor. The CDR3 here is CASSSGESTDTQYF. CDR3 nucleotide sequence: TGTGCCTCTTCGTCCGGGGAATCCACAGATACGCAGTATTTT.